This T cell receptor beta chain was identified during a study of blood T cell repertoires in COVID-19. Study overall: The cDNA or gDNA used as material had been derived from T cells, B-cell-depleted T cells, or PBMCs.

Source study methods: Reference gene primer amplification gave estimated nucleated cell counts. The repertoire was sequenced with immunoSEQ multiplex PCR; TCRdb's copy has only in-frame clones and lacks some. V, J and clone size are taken as reported in that table, and D and trimming were inferred from the DNA itself. Of roughly 180,000 clones listed, around 85% are singletons. CDR1 is MDHEN, CDR2 SYDVKM, per germline. The CDR3 has 14 amino acids. The V segment lost 3 bases and the J segment 7 bases; nucleotides outside the gene matches: 7. The V gene is TRBV28, the J gene TRBJ1-2; the match to TRBD1 covers 8 bases. The TCR comes from a man in his sixties with acute or convalescent COVID-19. The sequenced material came from peripheral blood. CDR3 sequence (DNA): TGTGCCAGCAGTTTTTCGCAGGGGGCGTTTGGCTACACCTTC. Residues: CASSFSQGAFGYTF.